This TCR beta chain appears in the sequencing data of a study of CD8+ T cells in alopecia areata. Study background: Oral tofacitinib, 5 to 10 mg twice daily, was given in an open-label trial.

cDNA reverse transcribed from extracted RNA served as the sequencing template. The data were produced by immunoSEQ multiplex PCR, yet TCRdb's version contains in-frame clones alone and is incomplete. The profile covers about 220,000 clones, with more than 45% appearing a single time and 1.5% to 2% taken by the ten largest. In regard to this clone: The antigen remains unidentified.

V was pared by 5 bases and J by 1 base, with 23 bases between. The CDR3 is 18 residues long. Germline V gives CDR1 LNHNV, CDR2 YYDKDF (reference sequence). Treatment reported: oral pan-JAK inhibitor, 5-10 mg twice daily. In alopecia areata patients, both lesional scalp punch biopsies and peripheral blood were collected. General study points: There were also resident alphabeta T cells of normal skin sequenced in scalp samples.

The rearrangement links TRBV15 to TRBJ1-1, with TRBD1 as a possible D gene (6 bases). The sample was CD4+ T cells sorted from blood, taken at week 4, from a patient treated with tofacitinib. The TCR originated in a human donor with alopecia areata. This chain's CDR3 is CATSPEFYSGDQNTEAFF. CDR3 sequence (DNA): TGTGCCACCAGCCCCGAATTCTACTCAGGGGACCAGAACACTGAAGCTTTCTTT.